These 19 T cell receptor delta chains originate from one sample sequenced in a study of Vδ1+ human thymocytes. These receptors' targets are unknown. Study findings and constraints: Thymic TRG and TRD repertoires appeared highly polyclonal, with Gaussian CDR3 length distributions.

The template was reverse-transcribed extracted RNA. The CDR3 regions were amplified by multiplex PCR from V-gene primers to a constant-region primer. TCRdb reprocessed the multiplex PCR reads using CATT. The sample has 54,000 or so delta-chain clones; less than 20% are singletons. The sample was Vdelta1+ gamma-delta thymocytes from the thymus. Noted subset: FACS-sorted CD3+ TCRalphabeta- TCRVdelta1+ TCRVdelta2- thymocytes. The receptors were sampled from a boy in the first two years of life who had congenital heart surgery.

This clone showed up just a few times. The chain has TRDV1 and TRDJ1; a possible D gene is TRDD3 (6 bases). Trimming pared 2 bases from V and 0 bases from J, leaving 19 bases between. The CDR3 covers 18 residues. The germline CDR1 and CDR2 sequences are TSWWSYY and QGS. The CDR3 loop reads CALGEVPTWGPYTDKLIF. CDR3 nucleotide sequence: TGTGCTCTTGGGGAAGTCCCTACCTGGGGACCGTACACCGATAAACTCATCTTT.

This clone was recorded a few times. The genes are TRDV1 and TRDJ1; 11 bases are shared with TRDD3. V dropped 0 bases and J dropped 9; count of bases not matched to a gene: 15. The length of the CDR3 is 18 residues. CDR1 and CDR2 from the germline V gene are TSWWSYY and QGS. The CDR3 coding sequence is TGTGCTCTTGGGGAACTCGTCCTACGTACTGGGGGATATTGTCAACTCATCTTT. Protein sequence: CALGELVLRTGGYCQLIF.

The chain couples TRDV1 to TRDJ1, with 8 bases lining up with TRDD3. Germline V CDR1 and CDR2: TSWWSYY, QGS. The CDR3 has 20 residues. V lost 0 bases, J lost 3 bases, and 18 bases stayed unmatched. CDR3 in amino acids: CALGELGPLSFWGTPDKLIF. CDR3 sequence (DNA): TGTGCTCTTGGGGAACTAGGACCCCTTTCCTTCTGGGGGACCCCCGATAAACTCATCTTT.

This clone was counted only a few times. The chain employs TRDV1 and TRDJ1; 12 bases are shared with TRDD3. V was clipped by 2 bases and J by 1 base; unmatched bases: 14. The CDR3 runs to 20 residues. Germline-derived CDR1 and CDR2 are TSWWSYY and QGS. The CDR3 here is CALGEFTTGGYKFGTDKLIF. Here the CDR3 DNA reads TGTGCTCTTGGGGAATTTACTACTGGGGGATACAAGTTTGGCACCGATAAACTCATCTTT.

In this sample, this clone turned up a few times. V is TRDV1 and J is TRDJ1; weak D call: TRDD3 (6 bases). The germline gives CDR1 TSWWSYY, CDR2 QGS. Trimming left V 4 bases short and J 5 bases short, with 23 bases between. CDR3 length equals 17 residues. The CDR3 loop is CALGALPPLTGKDKLIF. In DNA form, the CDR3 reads TGTGCTCTTGGGGCCTTACCTCCCCTTACTGGGAAGGATAAACTCATCTTT.

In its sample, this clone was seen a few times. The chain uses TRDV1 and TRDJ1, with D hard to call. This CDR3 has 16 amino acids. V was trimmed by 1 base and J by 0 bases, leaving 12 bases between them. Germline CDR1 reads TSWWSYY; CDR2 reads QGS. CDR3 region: CALGEQKAGYTDKLIF. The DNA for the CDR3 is TGTGCTCTTGGGGAACAGAAGGCAGGGTACACCGATAAACTCATCTTT.

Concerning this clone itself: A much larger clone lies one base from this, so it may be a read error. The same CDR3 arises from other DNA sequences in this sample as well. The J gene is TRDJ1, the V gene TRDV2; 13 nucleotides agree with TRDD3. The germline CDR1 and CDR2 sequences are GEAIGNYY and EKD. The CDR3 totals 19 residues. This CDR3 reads CACDTVLGDTRLRTDKLIF. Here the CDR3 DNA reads TGTGCCTGCGACACCGTACTGGGGGATACGAGGCTTAGGACCGATAAACTCATCTTT.

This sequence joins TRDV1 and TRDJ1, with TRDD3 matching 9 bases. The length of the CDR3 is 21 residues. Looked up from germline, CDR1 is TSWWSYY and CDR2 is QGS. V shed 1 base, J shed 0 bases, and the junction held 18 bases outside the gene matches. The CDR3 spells CALGERAGYGGGYPYTDKLIF. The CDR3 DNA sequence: TGTGCTCTTGGGGAACGTGCAGGCTATGGGGGGGGATACCCGTACACCGATAAACTCATCTTT.

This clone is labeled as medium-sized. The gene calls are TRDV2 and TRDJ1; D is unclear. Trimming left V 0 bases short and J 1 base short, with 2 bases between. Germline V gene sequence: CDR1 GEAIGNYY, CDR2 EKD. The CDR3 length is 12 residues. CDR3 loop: CACDTGTDKLIF. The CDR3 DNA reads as TGTGCCTGTGACACCGGCACCGATAAACTCATCTTT.

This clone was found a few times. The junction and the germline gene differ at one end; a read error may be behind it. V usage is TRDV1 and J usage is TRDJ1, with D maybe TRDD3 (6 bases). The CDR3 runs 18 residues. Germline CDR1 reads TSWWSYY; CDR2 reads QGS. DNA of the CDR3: TGTGCTCCTGGGGCCGTCCCGGACGTTGGGAGGCACACCGATAAACTCATCTTT. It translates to CAPGAVPDVGRHTDKLIF.

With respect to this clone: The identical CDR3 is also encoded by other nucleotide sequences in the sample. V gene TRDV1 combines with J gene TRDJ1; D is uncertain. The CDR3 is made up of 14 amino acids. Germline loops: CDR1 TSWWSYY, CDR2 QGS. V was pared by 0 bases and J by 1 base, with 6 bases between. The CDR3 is CALGELPPTDKLIF. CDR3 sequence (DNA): TGTGCTCTTGGGGAACTTCCTCCCACCGATAAACTCATCTTT.

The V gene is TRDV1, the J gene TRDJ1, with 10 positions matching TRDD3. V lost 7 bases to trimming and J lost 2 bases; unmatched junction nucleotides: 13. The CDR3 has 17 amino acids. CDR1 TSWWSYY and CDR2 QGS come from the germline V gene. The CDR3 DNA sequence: TGTGCTCTTGTGAAGGCGGGGGATACGGGTTATACCGATAAACTCATCTTT. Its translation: CALVKAGDTGYTDKLIF.

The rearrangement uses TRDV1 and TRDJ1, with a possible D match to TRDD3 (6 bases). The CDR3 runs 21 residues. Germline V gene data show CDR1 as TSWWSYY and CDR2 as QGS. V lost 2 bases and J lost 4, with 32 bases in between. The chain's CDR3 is CALGEFCVLGISQSPYDKLIF. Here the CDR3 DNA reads TGTGCTCTTGGGGAATTCTGCGTCCTGGGGATTTCCCAGTCCCCGTACGATAAACTCATCTTT.

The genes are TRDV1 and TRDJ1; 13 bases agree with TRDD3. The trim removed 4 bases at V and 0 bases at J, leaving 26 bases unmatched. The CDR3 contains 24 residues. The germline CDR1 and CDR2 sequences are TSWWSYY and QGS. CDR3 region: CALGGPFQPFVLGDTLYNTDKLIF. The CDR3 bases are TGTGCTCTTGGGGGGCCCTTCCAGCCCTTCGTACTGGGGGATACGCTATATAACACCGATAAACTCATCTTT.

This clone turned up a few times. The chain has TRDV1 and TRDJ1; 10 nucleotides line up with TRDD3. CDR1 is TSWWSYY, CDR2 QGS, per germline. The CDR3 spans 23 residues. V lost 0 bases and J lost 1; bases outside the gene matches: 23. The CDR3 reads CALGELGHAPLGGGIRPTDKLIF. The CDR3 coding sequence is TGTGCTCTTGGGGAACTAGGCCATGCTCCACTGGGCGGGGGGATACGCCCCACCGATAAACTCATCTTT.

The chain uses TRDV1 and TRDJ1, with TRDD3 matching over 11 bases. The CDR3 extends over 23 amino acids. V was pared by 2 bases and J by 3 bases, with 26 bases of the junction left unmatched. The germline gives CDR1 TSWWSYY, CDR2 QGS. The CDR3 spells CALGEVVYLPPFYWGISSDKLIF. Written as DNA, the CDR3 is TGTGCTCTTGGGGAAGTCGTATACCTTCCCCCTTTTTACTGGGGGATAAGTTCCGATAAACTCATCTTT.

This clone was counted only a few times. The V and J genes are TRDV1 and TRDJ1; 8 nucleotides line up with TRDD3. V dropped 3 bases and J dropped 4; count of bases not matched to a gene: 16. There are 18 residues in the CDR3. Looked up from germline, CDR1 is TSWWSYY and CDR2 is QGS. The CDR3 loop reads CALGDPTSYWGQNDKLIF. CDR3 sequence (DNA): TGTGCTCTTGGGGACCCGACTTCGTACTGGGGGCAGAACGATAAACTCATCTTT.

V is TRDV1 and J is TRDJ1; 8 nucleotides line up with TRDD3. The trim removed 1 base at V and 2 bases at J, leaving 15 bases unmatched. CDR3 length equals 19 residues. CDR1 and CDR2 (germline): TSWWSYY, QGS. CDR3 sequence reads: CALGEPHPRAYWGTDKLIF. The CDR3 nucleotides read TGTGCTCTTGGGGAACCCCACCCCAGGGCATACTGGGGGACCGATAAACTCATCTTT.

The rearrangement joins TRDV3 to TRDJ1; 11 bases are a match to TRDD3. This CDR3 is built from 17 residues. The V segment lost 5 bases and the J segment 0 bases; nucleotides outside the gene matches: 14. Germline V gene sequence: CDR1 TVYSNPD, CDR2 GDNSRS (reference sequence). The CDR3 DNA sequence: TGTGCCCCCCAGACTTGGGGGATACGCCGGTACACCGATAAACTCATCTTT. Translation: CAPQTWGIRRYTDKLIF.